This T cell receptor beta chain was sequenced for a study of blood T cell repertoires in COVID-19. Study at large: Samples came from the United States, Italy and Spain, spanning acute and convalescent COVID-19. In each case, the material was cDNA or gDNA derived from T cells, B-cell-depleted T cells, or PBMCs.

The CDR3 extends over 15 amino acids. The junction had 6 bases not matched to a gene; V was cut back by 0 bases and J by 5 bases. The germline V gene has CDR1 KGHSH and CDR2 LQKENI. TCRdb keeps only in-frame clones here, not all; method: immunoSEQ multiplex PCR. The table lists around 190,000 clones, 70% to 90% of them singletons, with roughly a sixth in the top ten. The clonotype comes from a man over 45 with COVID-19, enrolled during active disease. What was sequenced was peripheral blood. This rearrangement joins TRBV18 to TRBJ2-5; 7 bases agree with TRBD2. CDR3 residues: CASSPPGLTRETQYF. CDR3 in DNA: TGTGCCAGCTCACCACCGGGACTAACCCGGGAGACCCAGTACTTC.